This T cell receptor (beta chain) was retrieved from a study of CD8 T cells in Susac syndrome (dated by TCRdb to between 2018 and 2021). For the wider study: Whether CD8+ T cell activation and differentiation in Susac syndrome was antigen driven was tested using repertoire sequencing. The paper as a whole reports these results and caveats: The TCR sequencing and HLA analysis was acknowledged to have included a relatively small number of individuals.

Turning to this clonotype: The antigen it binds to is not known. Within one base of it there is no much larger clone, and no base qualities were kept.

V is pruned by 7 bases and J by 5 bases, leaving 2 bases of the junction without a gene match. CDR1 and CDR2 are read off the germline V gene as SQVTM and ANQGSEA. The CDR3, cysteine through phenylalanine, is 12 amino acids long. Only the CDR3 part of the read is kept: 36 bases, read in frame from the first base. RNA was extracted using the RNeasy kit, and roughly 0.5 to 1 ug of the RNA was reverse transcribed with random hexamers. The immunoSEQ multiplex PCR assay, covering 54 Vbeta and 13 Jbeta segments, was used to amplify TCR beta CDR3 regions. Bias from PCR amplification was corrected by using a synthetic template baseline for primer optimization and for computational correction. Regarding the original processing steps: Reads were assigned to V, D and J genes according to IMGT and analyzed in immunoSEQ Analyzer, with only productive sequences retained. Clonality was calculated as one minus the Shannon entropy normalized by log2 of the number of productive unique sequences. For each patient and control, public and private clones were evaluated among the 100 most prevalent clones. Susac-specific clones were defined as absent from healthy and MS cohorts, about 1,100 published viral clones and other ImmuneACCESS disease sequences. TCRdb applied fastp at Q25 and MiXCR to the public reads, then kept only in-frame beta chains. Every CDR3 protein is listed once, alongside the most common genes and DNA of its rows. The V and J calls were determined by TCRdb, not by the authors. The sample records around 130,000 distinct CDR3 sequences, 90% to 95% of which are singletons. The ten biggest clones cover roughly 0.095% of the sample.

Peripheral blood CD8+ and CD4+ T cells from healthy donors, Susac syndrome patients and multiple sclerosis patients were profiled by high-throughput TCR beta sequencing. Healthy donors were age- and sex-matched controls. Bulk CD8+ and CD4+ T cells were purified magnetically by negative isolation, whereas CD8+ TEMRA cells were enriched by FACS. Blood was drawn into EDTA tubes, processed within 24 hours, and PBMCs were isolated by density gradient centrifugation. PBMCs intended for TCR sequencing were cryopreserved in liquid nitrogen and thawed later in a water bath at 37 degrees C. A purity of at least 90% was achieved for sorted or isolated CD4+, CD8+ and CD8+ TEMRA cells.

This receptor was taken from a human donor in good health. The sequence links TRBV29-1 to TRBJ2-1, with 10 junctional bases fitting TRBD2. The sequencing input was CD4+ T cells from PBMCs. The DNA reads TGCAGCGCCGGACTAGCGGACAATGAGCAGTTCTTC. It is translated as CSAGLADNEQFF.